This T cell receptor beta chain was observed in a study of blood T cell repertoires in COVID-19. The CDR3 is made up of 14 amino acids. The trim removed 5 bases at V and 7 bases at J, leaving 8 bases unmatched. Germline CDR1 LNHNV, CDR2 YYDKDF (reference sequence). Notes on this clone: This CDR3 is also generated by other DNA sequences in the sample.

Libraries were prepared by immunoSEQ multiplex PCR; TCRdb keeps only in-frame clonotypes and omits some of them. The sample includes roughly 330,000 clones, approximately 86% of them seen just once. Sequenced input: peripheral blood. The gene calls are TRBV15 and TRBJ1-5; 7 bases align to TRBD1. The sequence was obtained from a man younger than 40 with COVID-19, enrolled during active disease. The CDR3 nucleotides are TGTGCCACCAGCCAGATTAGGGGGCGGCAGCCCCAGCATTTT. Translation gives CATSQIRGRQPQHF.